This TCR beta chain derives from a study of blood T cell repertoires in COVID-19. Study in general: The cDNA or gDNA used as material had been derived from T cells, B-cell-depleted T cells, or PBMCs.

V was cut by 3 bases and J by 5 bases, with 8 bases left in between. This CDR3 has 13 amino acids. CDR1 is LNHDA, CDR2 SQIVND, per germline (reference sequence). Produced via immunoSEQ multiplex PCR; TCRdb's table is partial and in-frame only. The sample lists 200,000 to 250,000 clones; approximately 84% were seen once. This receptor was identified in a man in his forties who had recovered from COVID-19. Material: PBMCs or T cells enriched from blood (not recorded which). The rearrangement uses TRBV19 and TRBJ1-5; maybe TRBD1 (6 bases). Written as DNA, the CDR3 is TGTGCCAGTAGTATGGACAGACATCAGCCCCAGCATTTT. Translated, it gives CASSMDRHQPQHF.